The clone carrying this T cell receptor beta chain was counted only a few times. No antigen is known for it. This sample was taken from a study of T cells after yellow fever vaccination. General study results and limits: Across the CD4 and CD8 compartments, a small share of clonotypes was present in both.

This CDR3 spans 17 amino acids. J was trimmed by 4 bases and V by 6 bases; bases with no gene match: 10. Looked up from germline, CDR1 is SGHAT and CDR2 is FQNNGV. 5'RACE template switching added a universal primer site and UMIs to TCR cDNA. TCRdb reprocessed the 5' RACE reads with MiXCR, giving one entry per CDR3 protein. The sample has approximately 340,000 distinct CDR3 sequences; 8.7% are singletons. The material sequenced was PBMCs, taken on the day of the first yellow fever vaccination. This clonotype was obtained from a man between 18 and 35 years old who received the YFV17D yellow fever vaccine. The chain links TRBV11-2 to TRBJ2-3, with 13 bases aligning to TRBD2. CDR3 sequence reads: CASRDPLAGGPSDTQYF. Written as DNA, the CDR3 is TGTGCCAGCAGGGACCCACTAGCGGGGGGGCCGTCAGATACGCAGTATTTT.